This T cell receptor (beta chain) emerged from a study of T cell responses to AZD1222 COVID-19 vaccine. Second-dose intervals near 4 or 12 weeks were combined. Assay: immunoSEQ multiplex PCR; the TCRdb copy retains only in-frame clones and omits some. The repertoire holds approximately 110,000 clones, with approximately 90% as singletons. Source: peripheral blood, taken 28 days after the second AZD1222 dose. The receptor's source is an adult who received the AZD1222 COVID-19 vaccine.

The CDR3 is CASTLGTGGANTGELFF. The CDR3 nucleotides are TGTGCCAGCACCCTAGGCACAGGGGGCGCGAACACCGGGGAGCTGTTTTTT. This sequence joins TRBV5-8 and TRBJ2-2, with TRBD1 matching over 9 bases. There are 17 residues in the CDR3. Trimming cost V 6 bases and J 0 bases; bases outside gene matches: 9. From germline, CDR1 is SGHTS and CDR2 YDEGEE.